This T cell receptor (beta chain) originates from a study of blood T cell repertoires in COVID-19. Study as a whole: Whether acute or convalescent, the COVID-19 samples came from the United States, Italy and Spain. The analysed material was cDNA or gDNA that came from T cells, B-cell-depleted T cells, or PBMCs.

The V gene end was trimmed by 6 bases and the J gene end by 5 bases; junction bases not matched to a gene: 2. The CDR3 totals 13 residues. Germline V gives CDR1 LNHDA, CDR2 SQIVND (reference sequence). Clones were sequenced by immunoSEQ multiplex PCR, and TCRdb holds only the in-frame ones, with some missing. The sample includes roughly 190,000 clones, roughly four fifths seen only once; the top ten take 10% to 15%. Everyone who took part was about 18 to 90 years old, and they came from over 20 US areas. Participant reports of clinical history set cohort assignment. The TCR was taken from a middle-aged man who had recovered from COVID-19. The sample was PBMCs or T cells enriched from blood (not recorded which). This chain joins TRBV19 and TRBJ2-1; 9 bases map to TRBD2. In DNA, the CDR3 is TGTGCCAGTAGGGGACTAGCCGACAATGAGCAGTTCTTC. Encoded protein: CASRGLADNEQFF.